This TCR beta chain came from a study of CD8 T cells in Susac syndrome. The CDR3 extends over 11 amino acids. CDR1 SEHNR and CDR2 FQNEAQ come from the germline V gene (reference sequence). The germline V and J ends were trimmed by 2 bases and 7 bases, with 5 bases remaining between them. The CD8+ and CD4+ T cells were negatively isolated, with the TEMRA cells enriched by FACS. Reverse transcription of about 0.45 to 1 ug RNA used random hexamers. Amplification of TCR beta CDR3 was carried out by immunoSEQ multiplex PCR, which covered 54 Vbeta and 13 Jbeta segments. TCRdb re-analysed the immunoSEQ multiplex PCR reads in MiXCR, keeping a single row per CDR3 protein. Among roughly 190,000 distinct CDR3 sequences listed, 85% to 95% were seen once.

This clonotype originated in a human donor with Susac syndrome. The gene calls are TRBV7-9 and TRBJ1-1, with D unresolved. Sequences were obtained from CD8+ T cells from PBMCs. CDR3 sequence (DNA): TGTGCCAGCAGCTTAACACTTGAAGCTTTCTTT. It codes for CASSLTLEAFF.